A selection of T cell receptor beta chains follows, all from one sample in a study of lymphopenia after photon versus proton radiotherapy. Measured with immunoSEQ multiplex PCR; TCRdb has only the in-frame clones, and not every one. The table has approximately 30,000 clones, roughly 80% seen once; the top ten hold under 4%. This specimen was peripheral blood, taken from a patient treated with photon-based radiotherapy. The source is a woman aged 45-59 years with pancreatic cancer. Both conserved end residues are part of each CDR3. The order of the fields is V gene, clone size, J gene, D gene, CDR3 protein, CDR3 DNA. The D gene is left open where the match is weak. Expanded clones get a size class; other rows say once, few or many, or leave the size out.

V gene: TRBV7-8; clone size: NA; J gene: TRBJ2-7; D gene: NA; CDR3 protein: CASSLVSSSSGEQYF; CDR3 DNA: TGTGCCAGCAGCTTAGTAAGTTCCTCCTCTGGCGAGCAGTACTTC
V gene: TRBV10-3; clone size: NA; J gene: TRBJ2-1; D gene: NA; CDR3 protein: CAISGGAGYNEQFF; CDR3 DNA: TGTGCCATCAGTGGGGGGGCTGGATACAATGAGCAGTTCTTC
V gene: TRBV5-1; clone size: NA; J gene: TRBJ1-1; D gene: NA; CDR3 protein: CASSLDGGPRSAFF; CDR3 DNA: TGCGCCAGCAGCTTGGATGGGGGGCCGAGGTCAGCTTTCTTT
V gene: TRBV5-6; clone size: NA; J gene: TRBJ2-1; D gene: TRBD1; CDR3 protein: CASSFGQGNNEQFF; CDR3 DNA: TGTGCCAGCAGCTTTGGACAGGGAAACAATGAGCAGTTCTTC
V gene: TRBV18; clone size: NA; J gene: TRBJ1-6; D gene: TRBD1; CDR3 protein: CASSPDRMVGNSPLHF; CDR3 DNA: TGTGCCAGCTCACCGGACAGGATGGTCGGGAATTCACCCCTCCACTTT
V gene: TRBV5-1; clone size: NA; J gene: TRBJ2-1; D gene: TRBD2; CDR3 protein: CASSLGLAGLNEQFF; CDR3 DNA: TGCGCCAGCAGCCTAGGACTAGCGGGACTCAATGAGCAGTTCTTC
V gene: TRBV7-2; clone size: few; J gene: TRBJ2-1; D gene: NA; CDR3 protein: CASTLMRGRGVNEQFF; CDR3 DNA: TGTGCCAGCACCTTGATGAGAGGACGAGGGGTCAATGAGCAGTTCTTC
V gene: TRBV28; clone size: NA; J gene: TRBJ2-7; D gene: NA; CDR3 protein: CATKTYEQYF; CDR3 DNA: TGTGCCACCAAAACCTACGAGCAGTACTTC
V gene: TRBV28; clone size: NA; J gene: TRBJ2-7; D gene: NA; CDR3 protein: CASQGVWTTYEQYF; CDR3 DNA: TGTGCCAGCCAGGGGGTTTGGACTACTTACGAGCAGTACTTC
V gene: TRBV27; clone size: NA; J gene: TRBJ2-3; D gene: NA; CDR3 protein: CASSSGALLFSASTDTQYF; CDR3 DNA: TGTGCCAGCAGTTCAGGCGCGCTCCTATTTTCCGCTAGCACAGATACGCAGTATTTT
V gene: TRBV27; clone size: NA; J gene: TRBJ1-2; D gene: NA; CDR3 protein: CASSPPGLRADGYTF; CDR3 DNA: TGTGCCAGCAGTCCTCCGGGACTACGTGCAGATGGCTACACCTTC
V gene: TRBV15; clone size: NA; J gene: TRBJ2-1; D gene: TRBD1; CDR3 protein: CATSPWDSYNEQFF; CDR3 DNA: TGTGCCACCAGCCCTTGGGACAGTTACAATGAGCAGTTCTTC
V gene: TRBV4-3; clone size: few; J gene: TRBJ2-2; D gene: NA; CDR3 protein: CASSQDVRQGFGELFF; CDR3 DNA: TGCGCCAGCAGCCAAGATGTACGGCAGGGGTTCGGGGAGCTGTTTTTT
V gene: TRBV28; clone size: few; J gene: TRBJ2-7; D gene: TRBD1; CDR3 protein: CASSRDRGDSYEQYF; CDR3 DNA: TGTGCCAGCAGCCGCGACAGGGGGGACTCCTACGAGCAGTACTTC
V gene: TRBV9; clone size: NA; J gene: TRBJ2-1; D gene: NA; CDR3 protein: CASSLDPRPDNEQFF; CDR3 DNA: TGTGCCAGCAGCCTAGACCCCAGACCGGACAATGAGCAGTTCTTC
V gene: TRBV9; clone size: NA; J gene: TRBJ2-7; D gene: NA; CDR3 protein: CASSVGDSGSFYEQYF; CDR3 DNA: TGTGCCAGCAGCGTAGGGGACAGCGGGAGCTTCTACGAGCAGTACTTC
V gene: TRBV27; clone size: NA; J gene: TRBJ1-5; D gene: NA; CDR3 protein: CARSRSNQPQHF; CDR3 DNA: TGTGCCAGATCTCGTAGCAATCAGCCCCAGCATTTT
V gene: TRBV29-1; clone size: NA; J gene: TRBJ2-2; D gene: TRBD1; CDR3 protein: CSVYDPQGAAGTGELFF; CDR3 DNA: TGCAGCGTCTATGACCCTCAGGGGGCCGCCGGCACCGGGGAGCTGTTTTTT
V gene: TRBV6-1; clone size: NA; J gene: TRBJ2-2; D gene: NA; CDR3 protein: CASSQLGGPGELFF; CDR3 DNA: TGTGCCAGCAGTCAATTGGGGGGCCCCGGGGAGCTGTTTTTT
V gene: TRBV27; clone size: NA; J gene: TRBJ2-7; D gene: NA; CDR3 protein: CASSLKFRPEAGSYEQYF; CDR3 DNA: TGTGCCAGCAGTTTAAAATTTCGGCCTGAGGCTGGATCCTACGAGCAGTACTTC
V gene: TRBV30; clone size: NA; J gene: TRBJ1-1; D gene: NA; CDR3 protein: CAWSVHRGRLKAEAFF; CDR3 DNA: TGTGCCTGGAGTGTACACCGCGGTCGCCTTAAAGCTGAAGCTTTCTTT
V gene: TRBV7-8; clone size: NA; J gene: TRBJ1-6; D gene: TRBD1; CDR3 protein: CASSLGQGGNSPLHF; CDR3 DNA: TGTGCCAGCAGCTTAGGACAGGGTGGGAATTCACCCCTCCACTTT
V gene: TRBV7-2; clone size: NA; J gene: TRBJ2-3; D gene: TRBD2; CDR3 protein: CASSPGTSGRGGTQYF; CDR3 DNA: TGTGCCAGCAGCCCAGGGACTAGCGGGAGGGGAGGCACGCAGTATTTT
V gene: TRBV2; clone size: few; J gene: TRBJ2-1; D gene: TRBD1; CDR3 protein: CASSVDRVQFF; CDR3 DNA: TGTGCCAGCAGCGTTGACAGGGTTCAGTTCTTC
V gene: TRBV6-1; clone size: NA; J gene: TRBJ1-6; D gene: NA; CDR3 protein: CASSEARRGHNSPLHF; CDR3 DNA: TGTGCCAGCAGTGAAGCGCGAAGGGGACATAATTCACCCCTCCACTTT